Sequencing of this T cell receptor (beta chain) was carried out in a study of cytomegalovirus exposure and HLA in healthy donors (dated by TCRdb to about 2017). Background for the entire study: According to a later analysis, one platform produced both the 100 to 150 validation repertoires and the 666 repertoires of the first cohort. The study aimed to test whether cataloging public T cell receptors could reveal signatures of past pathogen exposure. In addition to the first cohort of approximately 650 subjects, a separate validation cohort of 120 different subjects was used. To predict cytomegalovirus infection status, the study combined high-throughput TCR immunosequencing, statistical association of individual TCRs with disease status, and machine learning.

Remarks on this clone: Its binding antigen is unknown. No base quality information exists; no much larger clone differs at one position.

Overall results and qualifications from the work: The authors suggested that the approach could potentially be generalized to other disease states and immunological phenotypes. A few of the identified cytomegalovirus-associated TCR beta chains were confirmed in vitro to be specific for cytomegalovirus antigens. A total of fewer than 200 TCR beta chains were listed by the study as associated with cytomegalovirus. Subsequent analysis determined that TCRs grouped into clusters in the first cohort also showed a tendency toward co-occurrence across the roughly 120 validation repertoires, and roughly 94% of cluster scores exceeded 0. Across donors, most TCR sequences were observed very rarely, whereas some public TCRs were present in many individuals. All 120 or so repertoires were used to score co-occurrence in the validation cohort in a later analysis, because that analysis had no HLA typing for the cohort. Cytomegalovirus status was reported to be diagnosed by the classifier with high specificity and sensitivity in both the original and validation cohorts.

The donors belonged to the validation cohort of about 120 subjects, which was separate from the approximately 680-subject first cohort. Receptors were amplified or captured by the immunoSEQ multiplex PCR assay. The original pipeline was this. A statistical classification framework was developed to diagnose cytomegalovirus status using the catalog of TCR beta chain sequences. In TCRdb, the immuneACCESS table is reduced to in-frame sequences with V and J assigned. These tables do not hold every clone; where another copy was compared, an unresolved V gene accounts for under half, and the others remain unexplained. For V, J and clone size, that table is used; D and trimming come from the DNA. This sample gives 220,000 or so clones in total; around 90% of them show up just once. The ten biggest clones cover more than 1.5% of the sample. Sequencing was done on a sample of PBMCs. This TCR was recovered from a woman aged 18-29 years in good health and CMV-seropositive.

This receptor carries the CDR3 CASSSYSPTGRSNQPQHF. The sequenced DNA is TGTGCCAGCAGTTCCTACTCCCCGACAGGCCGATCCAATCAGCCCCAGCATTTT. The chain is encoded by TRBV27 joined to TRBJ1-5, with a weak D call of TRBD1 (6 bases match). There are 18 amino acids in the CDR3, from cysteine to phenylalanine inclusive. The only DNA kept is the CDR3, 54 bases in frame from the first base. The germline V gene encodes CDR1 MNHEY and CDR2 SMNVEV (reference sequence). Trimming at the junction amounts to 4 bases on V and 3 bases on J, and the germline ends lie 22 bases apart.